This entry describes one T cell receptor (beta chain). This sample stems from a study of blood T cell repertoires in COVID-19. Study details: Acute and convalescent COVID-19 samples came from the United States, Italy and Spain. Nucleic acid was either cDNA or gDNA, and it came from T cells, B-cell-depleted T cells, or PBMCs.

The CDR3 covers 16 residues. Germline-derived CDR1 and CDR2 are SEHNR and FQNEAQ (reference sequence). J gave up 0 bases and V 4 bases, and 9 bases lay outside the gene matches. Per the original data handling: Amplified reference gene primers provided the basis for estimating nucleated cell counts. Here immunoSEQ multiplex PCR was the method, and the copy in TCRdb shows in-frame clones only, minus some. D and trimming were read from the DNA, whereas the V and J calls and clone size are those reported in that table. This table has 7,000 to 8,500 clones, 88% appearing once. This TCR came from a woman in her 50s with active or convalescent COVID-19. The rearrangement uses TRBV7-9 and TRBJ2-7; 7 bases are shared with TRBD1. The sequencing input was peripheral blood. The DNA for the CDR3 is TGTGCCAGCAGCTCAACTGACAGGGTTATCTCCTACGAGCAGTACTTC. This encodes CASSSTDRVISYEQYF.